A selection of T cell receptor beta chains follows, all from one sample in a study of PD-1 blockade in classical Hodgkin lymphoma. Data came from immunoSEQ multiplex PCR; TCRdb stores just in-frame clones and leaves some out. The table has about 12,000 clones, roughly 90% seen once; the top ten hold roughly 0.46%. This sample comprised CD4+ T cells from blood, obtained at baseline. These receptors all come from a human donor with classical Hodgkin lymphoma. CDR3s include the opening cysteine and the closing phenylalanine or tryptophan. Fields, in order: V gene, J gene, D gene, CDR3 protein. D genes are given only for firm matches.

TRBV19	TRBJ1-2	TRBD1	CASSDRGDYGYTF
TRBV5-1	TRBJ1-6	-	CASSLETSYNSPLHF
TRBV4-1	TRBJ2-7	-	CASSQREGAYEQYF
TRBV5-5	TRBJ2-1	-	CASSLLASSYNEQFF
TRBV2	TRBJ1-2	-	CASREGGFSGYTF
TRBV11-3	TRBJ2-2	-	CASSLGSSSGPGELFF
TRBV18	TRBJ1-5	TRBD1	CASSPPPGGNQPQHF
TRBV29-1	TRBJ2-6	-	CSVRGGANVLTF
TRBV28	TRBJ2-6	-	CASGGTGANVLTF
TRBV6-5	TRBJ2-7	TRBD2	CASSYGHSGSYEQYF
TRBV12-5	TRBJ2-7	-	CASGLPHFPSYEQYF
TRBV19	TRBJ2-2	-	CASSIARVDTGELFF
TRBV28	TRBJ1-2	-	CASSFEEPYGYTF